The 16 T cell receptor beta chains reported below all come from one sample, sequenced in a study of T cell responses to AZD1222 COVID-19 vaccine. Some clones are missing from TCRdb's copy, which holds only in-frame ones; the method was immunoSEQ multiplex PCR. The sample holds 100,000 to 150,000 clones, roughly 93% seen once. The input for sequencing was peripheral blood, taken on day 0 of AZD1222 vaccination. These receptors originate from an adult in good health.

This clone has only one observation. The gene calls are TRBV3-1 (or the pseudogene TRBV3-2) and TRBJ1-2; no firm D call. This CDR3 region has 11 residues. V dropped 4 bases and J dropped 4 bases, with 4 bases sitting between them. Germline V gives CDR1 LGHDT, CDR2 YNNKEL (reference sequence). The CDR3 loop reads CASSLLYGYTF. The CDR3 DNA sequence: TGTGCCAGCAGCCTTCTCTATGGCTACACCTTC.

The chain uses TRBV2 and TRBJ2-3; 7 bases line up with TRBD2. This CDR3 comprises 14 residues. Germline-derived CDR1 and CDR2 are SNHLY and FYNNEI. V shed 5 bases, J shed 1 base, and the junction held 3 bases outside the gene matches. CDR3 nucleotide sequence: TGTGCCAGCAGTACACGGGGGGGCACAGATACGCAGTATTTT. It is translated as CASSTRGGTDTQYF.

This sequence joins TRBV11-2 and TRBJ2-3; the D gene is possibly TRBD2 (6 bases). V lost 1 base and J 3 bases, leaving 8 bases between the germline ends. This CDR3 has 14 amino acids. Germline values: CDR1 SGHAT, CDR2 FQNNGV. CDR3 nucleotides: TGTGCCAGCAGCTTAGGGAGGGGAACAGATACGCAGTATTTT. Its protein is CASSLGRGTDTQYF. The full variable domain, rest sourced from reference TRBV11-2 and TRBJ2-3, is EAGVAQSPRYKIIEKRQSVAFWCNPISGHATLYWYQQILGQGPKLLIQFQNNGVVDDSQLPKDRFSAERLKGVDSTLKIQPAKLEDSAVYLCASSLGRGTDTQYFGPGTRLTVL.

This clone occurred once. This chain joins TRBV30 and TRBJ2-3; 10 bases agree with TRBD1. J gave up 5 bases and V 1 base, and 3 bases lay outside the gene matches. This CDR3 region has 14 residues. CDR1 is GTSNPN and CDR2 is SVGIG in the germline V gene (reference sequence). The CDR3 nucleotides read TGTGCCTGGAGTGGGGGACAGGGGTTAGATACGCAGTATTTT. Amino acid sequence: CAWSGGQGLDTQYF. The variable domain in full, with the rest retrieved from reference TRBV30 and TRBJ2-3, is SQTIHQWPATLVQPVGSPLSLECTVEGTSNPNLYWYRQAAGRGLQLLFYSVGIGQISSEVPQNLSASRPQDRQFILSSKKLLLSDSGFYLCAWSGGQGLDTQYFGPGTRLTVL.

The rearrangement uses TRBV5-8 and TRBJ1-5, with D possibly TRBD1 on 5 matching bases. The germline V and J ends were trimmed by 4 bases and 4 bases, with 9 bases remaining between them. The CDR3 runs to 13 residues. The germline V gene encodes CDR1 SGHTS and CDR2 YDEGEE. CDR3 DNA: TGTGCCAGCAGCCTGACAGCAAATCAGCCCCAGCATTTT. Its translation is CASSLTANQPQHF.

The CDR3 DNA reads as TGTGCCAGCAGTGGGGGACAAAGGGATCATCTCAATCAGCCCCAGCATTTT. Translated, it gives CASSGGQRDHLNQPQHF. The chain carries TRBV6-1 and TRBJ1-5; D is perhaps TRBD1 (6 bases). The CDR3 is 17 amino acids. With 4 bases removed from V and 3 bases from J, the gap between germline ends came to 19 bases. The V gene's germline CDR1 is MNHNS and CDR2 SASEGT.

This chain connects TRBV30 to TRBJ1-6; possible D gene TRBD1, 5 bases. This CDR3 has 14 residues. V was cut by 0 bases and J by 8 bases, with 11 bases left in between. CDR1 GTSNPN and CDR2 SVGIG come from the germline V gene (reference sequence). This CDR3 is CAWSVQRGDSPLHF. In DNA form, the CDR3 reads TGTGCCTGGAGTGTACAGAGGGGAGATTCACCCCTCCACTTT.

The genes are TRBV24-1 and TRBJ2-4; tentative D call: TRBD2 (5 bases). V was trimmed by 12 bases and J by 4 bases, leaving 12 bases between them. The CDR3 consists of 12 residues. The germline CDR1 and CDR2 sequences are KGHDR and SFDVKD. CDR3 coding DNA: TGTGCCGAACGGGATTTTAAAAACATTCAGTACTTC. Translated: CAERDFKNIQYF.

The V call is TRBV19, the J call TRBJ2-7, with a tentative D call TRBD1 (5 bases). Germline CDR1 and CDR2: LNHDA and SQIVND (reference sequence). With 4 bases removed from V and 2 bases from J, the gap between germline ends came to 9 bases. CDR3 length: 13 residues. CDR3 loop: CASSTSTAYEQYF. CDR3 DNA: TGTGCCAGTAGTACCTCGACAGCCTACGAGCAGTACTTC.

V usage is TRBV29-1 and J usage is TRBJ1-3, with TRBD1 identical over 8 bases. The V and J ends lost 7 bases and 8 bases, in that order; junction bases with no gene match: 4. CDR1 and CDR2 from the germline V gene are SQVTM and ANQGSEA. The CDR3 runs to 11 residues. For the CDR3, the DNA is TGCAGCGCGGTACAGGGGGACACCATATATTTT. Translation: CSAVQGDTIYF.

The chain combines TRBV28 with TRBJ2-3, with 8 bases identical to TRBD2. Losses at the gene ends were 2 bases for V and 0 bases for J; bases not matched to a gene: 1. CDR3 length equals 15 residues. Germline CDR1 reads MDHEN; CDR2 reads SYDVKM. CDR3 sequence reads: CASSLVAGSTDTQYF. The CDR3 DNA reads TGTGCCAGCAGTTTAGTAGCGGGAAGCACAGATACGCAGTATTTT.

This chain uses TRBV3-1 (or the pseudogene TRBV3-2) with TRBJ1-1; D is possibly TRBD1 (5 bases). The CDR3 totals 15 residues. Germline V gene lookup returns CDR1 LGHDT and CDR2 YNNKEL (reference sequence). Trimming cost V 4 bases and J 2 bases, with 14 bases left between them. Here the CDR3 reads CASSPPNTGNTEAFF. CDR3 bases: TGTGCCAGCAGCCCTCCGAATACAGGTAACACTGAAGCTTTCTTT.

The chain carries TRBV3-1 (or the pseudogene TRBV3-2) and TRBJ1-2; no clear D gene. The V gene's germline CDR1 is LGHDT and CDR2 YNNKEL (reference sequence). This CDR3 is built from 13 residues. V was cut by 3 bases and J by 4 bases, with 9 bases left in between. The CDR3 region is CASSHGQIYGYTF. CDR3 nucleotides: TGTGCCAGCAGCCACGGGCAGATCTATGGCTACACCTTC.

The CDR3 reads CASSPDRLQALYNEKLFF. The DNA of the CDR3 is TGTGCCAGCAGCCCCGACAGGCTCCAGGCCCTATATAATGAAAAACTGTTTTTT. The V call is TRBV16, the J call TRBJ1-4, with D possibly being TRBD1 (6 bases). Germline V gene sequence: CDR1 KGHSY, CDR2 FQNENV. The CDR3 is 18 amino acids. Between the trimmed V and J ends, which lost 4 bases and 4 bases, there was a span of 22 bases.

The V gene is TRBV7-9, the J gene TRBJ2-3, with D possibly matching TRBD2 (7 bases). With 6 bases removed from V and 0 bases from J, the gap between germline ends came to 13 bases. This CDR3 has 15 amino acids. Germline CDR1 reads SEHNR; CDR2 reads FQNEAQ (reference sequence). For the CDR3, the DNA is TGTGCCAGCAGTCCGGGGGGCACTAGCACAGATACGCAGTATTTT. This sequence encodes CASSPGGTSTDTQYF. The full variable domain, with the rest looked up from reference TRBV7-9 and TRBJ2-3, is DTGVSQNPRHKITKRGQNVTFRCDPISEHNRLYWYRQTLGQGPEFLTYFQNEAQLEKSRLLSDRFSAERPKGSFSTLEIQRTEQGDSAMYLCASSPGGTSTDTQYFGPGTRLTVL.

The chain joins TRBV11-2 to TRBJ2-1; 7 bases fit TRBD2. V dropped 5 bases and J dropped 5; count of bases not matched to a gene: 9. The CDR3 extends over 15 amino acids. The germline gives CDR1 SGHAT, CDR2 FQNNGV. CDR3 in amino acids: CASSPRLAGDNEQFF. For the CDR3, the DNA is TGTGCCAGCAGCCCCCGCTTAGCGGGTGACAATGAGCAGTTCTTC.